The 11 T cell receptor beta chains listed next were all sequenced from one sample in a study of CD8 T cells in ankylosing spondylitis. In TCRdb, the 5' RACE reads were re-called with MiXCR into one record per CDR3 protein. This sample yields around 250,000 distinct CDR3 sequences, of which 15% to 20% are seen a single time; around 30% belongs to the top ten. Sample: blood, either unsorted or a sorted T cell fraction (not recorded which). Receptor source: a male donor with ankylosing spondylitis or in good health (not recorded which).

This clonotype was recorded a few times. This chain connects TRBV7-9 to TRBJ2-7; 9 nucleotides match TRBD2. Per the germline V gene, CDR1 is SEHNR and CDR2 is FQNEAQ (reference sequence). J gave up 7 bases and V 5 bases, and 9 bases lay outside the gene matches. The CDR3 runs to 14 residues. CDR3 sequence (DNA): TGTGCCAGCAGCAAGGTAGCGGGAGCAAGGGAGCAGTACTTC. This sequence encodes CASSKVAGAREQYF.

The rearrangement joins TRBV27 to TRBJ1-5, with D tentatively TRBD1 (5 bases). The CDR3 length is 14 residues. CDR1 is MNHEY and CDR2 is SMNVEV in the germline V gene (reference sequence). Trimming removed 5 bases at V and 4 bases at J, with 12 bases between. The CDR3: CASSPQQANQPQHF. CDR3 in DNA: TGTGCCAGCAGTCCCCAACAGGCTAATCAGCCCCAGCATTTT.

J is TRBJ1-2 and V is TRBV25-1; no clear D gene. This CDR3 is 12 amino acids long. The V gene's germline CDR1 is MGHDK and CDR2 SYGVNS. Trimming took off 3 bases at V and 7 bases at J, with 9 bases between the two ends. DNA for the CDR3: TGTGCCAGCAGTGACGGGTCGAGTGGCTACACCTTC. The encoded protein is CASSDGSSGYTF.

This clonotype was counted at least ten times. The J gene is TRBJ2-2, the V gene TRBV4-3; 8 bases match TRBD1. This CDR3 contains 15 residues. Germline values: CDR1 LGHNA, CDR2 YSLEER. Germline trimming cut 4 bases from V and 4 bases from J; bases unmatched to any gene: 5. This chain's CDR3 is CASSPETGVTGELFF. Here the CDR3 DNA reads TGCGCCAGCAGCCCAGAGACAGGGGTCACCGGGGAGCTGTTTTTT.

The chain employs TRBV12-3 or TRBV12-4 and TRBJ2-4; D is undetermined. V lost 5 bases to trimming and J lost 0 bases, with 11 bases between them. The CDR3 is 15 residues long. The CDR3 reads CASSPLDEAKNIQYF. DNA for the CDR3: TGTGCCAGCAGTCCCTTGGACGAAGCCAAAAACATTCAGTACTTC.

The chain carries TRBV11-2 and TRBJ2-4; D is perhaps TRBD2 (6 bases). The CDR3 length is 17 residues. Germline-derived CDR1 and CDR2 are SGHAT and FQNNGV. V was pared by 0 bases and J by 0 bases, with 12 bases between. CDR3 protein: CASSLDRVAEAKNIQYF. Written as DNA, the CDR3 is TGTGCCAGCAGCTTAGATCGGGTAGCGGAAGCCAAAAACATTCAGTACTTC.

The chain links TRBV7-2 to TRBJ2-7, with 7 bases matching TRBD2. The CDR3 sequence is 15 residues long. The J segment lost 0 bases and the V segment lost 5 bases, leaving 7 bases of the junction unmatched. The germline V gene has CDR1 SGHTA and CDR2 FQGNSA. In DNA, the CDR3 is TGTGCCAGCAGCCCACTAGCGTCTCCCTCCTACGAGCAGTACTTC. Protein sequence: CASSPLASPSYEQYF.

This clonotype was counted many times. The chain employs TRBV9 and TRBJ2-3, with TRBD2 matching 9 bases. The CDR3 runs 17 residues. The V gene's germline CDR1 is SGDLS and CDR2 YYNGEE. The ends lost 0 bases at V and 2 bases at J; junction bases unmatched: 7. The CDR3 nucleotides are TGTGCCAGCAGCGTAGCTCTAGCGGGATTATCCACAGATACGCAGTATTTT. Its protein is CASSVALAGLSTDTQYF.

This clonotype was detected many times. The chain links TRBV20-1 to TRBJ2-7; 7 nucleotides match TRBD1. The CDR3 runs to 11 residues. V lost 6 bases and J lost 6; bases outside the gene matches: 5. Per germline, CDR1 DFQATT and CDR2 SNEGSKA (reference sequence). The CDR3 loop is CSAHDRVEQYF. The DNA of the CDR3 is TGCAGTGCCCACGACAGGGTCGAGCAGTACTTC.

In its sample, this clonotype was seen a few times. This rearrangement joins TRBV29-1 to TRBJ2-1, with 8 bases identical to TRBD2. V lost 3 bases, J lost 6 bases, and 10 bases stayed unmatched. This CDR3 has 15 residues. Germline assignment: CDR1 SQVTM and CDR2 ANQGSEA. In DNA, the CDR3 is TGCAGCGTTGAGGGACTCGGGGGGGTAGTCAATGAGCAGTTCTTC. Protein product: CSVEGLGGVVNEQFF.

This clonotype was detected many times. The V gene is TRBV4-3, the J gene TRBJ2-3, with 8 bases that match TRBD2. This CDR3 contains 20 residues. Trimming at V came to 2 bases and at J to 6 bases, leaving 22 bases not matched to a gene. The germline gives CDR1 LGHNA, CDR2 YSLEER. In DNA form, the CDR3 reads TGCGCCAGCAGCCAAAGAGCGGGAGCCCCCTCAGGATCTGAAGGGGATACGCAGTATTTT. Amino acid sequence: CASSQRAGAPSGSEGDTQYF.